Following are 27 T cell receptor delta chains from one sample sequenced in a study of Vδ1+ human thymocytes. Study-level findings and limits: In the thymus, TRG and TRD repertoires looked highly polyclonal with Gaussian CDR3 lengths.

Extracted RNA was reverse transcribed into cDNA. The CDR3 regions were amplified by multiplex PCR from V-gene primers to a constant-region primer. TCRdb redid the clone calls on the multiplex PCR reads with CATT. The repertoire holds tens of thousands of delta-chain clones, with less than 20% as singletons. Which antigens these TCRs recognize remains unknown. The sample was Vdelta1+ gamma-delta thymocytes from the thymus. Subset in this sample: FACS-sorted CD3+ TCRalphabeta- TCRVdelta1+ TCRVdelta2- thymocytes. The origin of the receptors is a boy under two years old who had congenital heart surgery.

This clone was found a few times. The junction departs from the called germline gene at one end, perhaps through a read error. The chain joins TRDV1 to TRDJ1; D is perhaps TRDD2 or TRDD3 (7 bases each). The CDR3 has 20 amino acids. From germline, CDR1 is TSWWSYY and CDR2 QGS. In DNA, the CDR3 is TGTGCCCTTGGGGCCCGGGCCTTCCTTCTGCTGGGGGCTAACACCGATAAACTCATCTTT. Translation: CALGARAFLLLGANTDKLIF.

In this sample, this clone turned up a few times. This sequence joins TRDV1 and TRDJ1, with D perhaps TRDD3 (6 bases). The CDR3 length is 19 residues. Germline V gene lookup returns CDR1 TSWWSYY and CDR2 QGS. Trimming left V 0 bases short and J 4 bases short, with 24 bases between. Here the CDR3 reads CALGELGLLGRTRSDKLIF. The CDR3 bases are TGTGCTCTTGGGGAACTGGGGTTACTGGGCCGAACAAGGAGCGATAAACTCATCTTT.

This chain links TRDV1 with TRDJ1; 12 nucleotides line up with TRDD3. Germline CDR1 TSWWSYY, CDR2 QGS. Germline trimming cut 2 bases from V and 0 bases from J; bases unmatched to any gene: 16. The CDR3 extends over 21 amino acids. The CDR3 region has the DNA TGTGCTCTTGGGGAAAACTGGACTGGGGGATACAAGACTCAGTACACCGATAAACTCATCTTT. It encodes CALGENWTGGYKTQYTDKLIF.

The chain combines TRDV1 with TRDJ1; TRDD3 matches 7 bases. The germline CDR1 and CDR2 sequences are TSWWSYY and QGS. The CDR3 is 21 residues long. Trimming at V came to 0 bases and at J to 2 bases, leaving 21 bases not matched to a gene. This CDR3 is CALGELGTPGGKGGDTDKLIF. CDR3 nucleotides: TGTGCTCTTGGGGAACTTGGCACCCCTGGGGGTAAAGGTGGGGATACCGATAAACTCATCTTT.

This chain links TRDV1 with TRDJ1; TRDD3 is a possible D gene (6 bases). With 0 bases removed from V and 2 bases from J, the gap between germline ends came to 19 bases. The CDR3 is 18 residues long. Germline CDR1 TSWWSYY, CDR2 QGS. CDR3 protein: CALGELPGYWEGTDKLIF. As DNA, the CDR3 is TGTGCTCTTGGGGAACTACCAGGCTACTGGGAAGGGACCGATAAACTCATCTTT.

This clone was found a few times. This chain uses TRDV1 with TRDJ1; weak D call: TRDD3 (5 bases). V was shortened by 0 bases and J by 1 base, with 27 bases between the two germline ends. This CDR3 is built from 21 residues. CDR1 and CDR2 from the germline V gene are TSWWSYY and QGS. The CDR3 DNA follows: TGTGCTCTTGGGGAACTTACCGCCCCGCGCCTGGGACACCGGGCCACCGATAAACTCATCTTT. Its protein is CALGELTAPRLGHRATDKLIF.

This clone appeared a few times. The V call is TRDV1, the J call TRDJ1, with 9 bases lining up with TRDD3. CDR3 length: 19 residues. Germline values: CDR1 TSWWSYY, CDR2 QGS. The junction had 11 bases not matched to a gene; V was cut back by 0 bases and J by 0 bases. CDR3 coding DNA: TGTGCTCTTGGGGAACTAACTGGGGGAACTTCGACTTACACCGATAAACTCATCTTT. Encoded protein: CALGELTGGTSTYTDKLIF.

The chain recombines TRDV1 with TRDJ1; 11 bases are shared with TRDD3. This CDR3 contains 17 residues. V lost 0 bases to trimming and J lost 7 bases; unmatched junction nucleotides: 10. The germline gives CDR1 TSWWSYY, CDR2 QGS. The CDR3, as DNA: TGTGCTCTTGGGGAACTACTACTGGGGGATAGTCCCCCTAAACTCATCTTT. It encodes CALGELLLGDSPPKLIF.

A few counts support this clone. The chain is built from TRDV1 and TRDJ1; 7 bases line up with TRDD3. The CDR3 covers 25 residues. CDR1 and CDR2 (germline): TSWWSYY, QGS. V was clipped by 0 bases and J by 0 bases; unmatched bases: 31. CDR3 in DNA: TGTGCTCTTGGGGAACTGGGGGGTAGGGTATTCCTCCGTACTGGGGACTGCCCGTACACCGATAAACTCATCTTT. This encodes CALGELGGRVFLRTGDCPYTDKLIF.

As to this clone: At one end, the junction sequence differs from germline, possibly due to a read error. The rearrangement links TRDV1 to TRDJ1, with a possible D match to TRDD3 (6 bases). Germline V CDR1 and CDR2: TSWWSYY, QGS. The CDR3 has 24 residues. CDR3 sequence (DNA): TGTGCTCGTGGGAACAATCGGTCCAGAAAACTGGGTGGCTGTGATGGGGGGTACACCGATAAACTCATCTTT. Translated: CARGNNRSRKLGGCDGGYTDKLIF.

The chain couples TRDV1 to TRDJ1; 7 bases line up with TRDD2. This CDR3 spans 22 amino acids. V lost 0 bases, J lost 0 bases, and 22 bases stayed unmatched. Germline V gene sequence: CDR1 TSWWSYY, CDR2 QGS. CDR3 sequence (DNA): TGTGCTCTTGGGGAACTTGGTGAATTCCTACCGAACCTGCGAGTTTACACCGATAAACTCATCTTT. This translates into CALGELGEFLPNLRVYTDKLIF.

The chain employs TRDV1 and TRDJ1, with a tentative D call TRDD2 (8 bases). Germline V lookup: CDR1 TSWWSYY, CDR2 QGS. The CDR3 extends over 21 amino acids. With 2 bases removed from V and 0 bases from J, the gap between germline ends came to 28 bases. The CDR3 is CALGESFFLRVTGAYTDKLIF. In DNA form, the CDR3 reads TGTGCTCTTGGGGAAAGCTTCTTCCTACGGGTTACTGGGGCGTACACCGATAAACTCATCTTT.

This sequence joins TRDV1 and TRDJ1, with D maybe TRDD2 (6 bases). Trimming cost V 4 bases and J 6 bases, with 15 bases left between them. Looked up from germline, CDR1 is TSWWSYY and CDR2 is QGS. There are 14 residues in the CDR3. This CDR3 is CALGVPSYDNKLIF. CDR3 DNA sequence: TGTGCTCTTGGGGTTCCGTCCTACGACAATAAACTCATCTTT.

The chain uses TRDV1 and TRDJ1, with 11 bases matching TRDD3. The CDR3 has 17 amino acids. Germline loops: CDR1 TSWWSYY, CDR2 QGS. Trimming cost V 8 bases and J 0 bases; bases outside gene matches: 11. CDR3 loop: CALRPLWGIRYTDKLIF. CDR3 bases: TGTGCTCTTCGCCCCCTGTGGGGGATACGCTACACCGATAAACTCATCTTT.

This clone turned up a few times. The chain carries TRDV1 and TRDJ1; 13 bases are a match to TRDD3. The junction had 10 bases not matched to a gene; V was cut back by 9 bases and J by 0 bases. The CDR3 covers 17 residues. Germline V CDR1 and CDR2: TSWWSYY, QGS. The CDR3 loop reads CALLVLGDTGDTDKLIF. DNA of the CDR3: TGTGCTCTCCTGGTACTGGGGGATACGGGAGACACCGATAAACTCATCTTT.

V gene TRDV1 combines with J gene TRDJ1, with 7 bases identical to TRDD3. Unmatched junction bases numbered 7, after V lost 0 bases and J lost 0 bases. The germline V gene encodes CDR1 TSWWSYY and CDR2 QGS. CDR3 length equals 17 residues. CDR3 amino acids: CALGELGDPPYTDKLIF. The CDR3 DNA follows: TGTGCTCTTGGGGAACTGGGGGATCCCCCGTACACCGATAAACTCATCTTT.

The J gene is TRDJ1, the V gene TRDV1, with 8 bases lining up with TRDD3. This CDR3 comprises 19 residues. Germline V gene lookup returns CDR1 TSWWSYY and CDR2 QGS. The V segment lost 5 bases and the J segment 2 bases; nucleotides outside the gene matches: 19. In DNA form, the CDR3 reads TGTGCTCTTGGGACAGCCTATCCTACACAATGGGGGATTACCGATAAACTCATCTTT. As protein: CALGTAYPTQWGITDKLIF.

The rearrangement joins TRDV1 to TRDJ1; 11 bases map to TRDD3. There are 19 residues in the CDR3. Germline-derived CDR1 and CDR2 are TSWWSYY and QGS. The junction had 13 bases not matched to a gene; V was cut back by 4 bases and J by 0 bases. The CDR3 region has the DNA TGTGCTCTTGGGGGGGAAACGTGGGGGATACGCGAGTACACCGATAAACTCATCTTT. Translation gives CALGGETWGIREYTDKLIF.

The table lists this clone with a few counts. V usage is TRDV1 and J usage is TRDJ1; 7 bases line up with TRDD3. The V gene end was trimmed by 6 bases and the J gene end by 3 bases; junction bases not matched to a gene: 22. Germline CDR1 and CDR2: TSWWSYY and QGS. This CDR3 has 19 amino acids. CDR3 coding DNA: TGTGCTCTTGGTGATCGGAACGTTCGTCCTTACTGGGGTCCCGATAAACTCATCTTT. Its translation is CALGDRNVRPYWGPDKLIF.

This clone has just a few counts. The rearrangement uses TRDV1 and TRDJ1, with a weak D call TRDD2 (5 bases). Trimming shortened V by 1 base and J by 0 bases, and 9 bases separated the two germline ends. This CDR3 has 15 amino acids. CDR1 and CDR2 from the germline V gene are TSWWSYY and QGS. The CDR3 sequence is CALGEHPSNTDKLIF. Written as DNA, the CDR3 is TGTGCTCTTGGGGAACATCCTTCTAACACCGATAAACTCATCTTT.

The chain has TRDV1 and TRDJ1; TRDD3 is a possible D gene (6 bases). The V gene lost 5 bases and the J gene lost 0 bases, with 22 bases spanning the gap. This CDR3 is built from 18 residues. Germline V gene data show CDR1 as TSWWSYY and CDR2 as QGS. CDR3 loop: CALGKGVGGETYTDKLIF. CDR3 sequence (DNA): TGTGCTCTTGGGAAGGGAGTTGGGGGCGAGACGTACACCGATAAACTCATCTTT.

This sequence joins TRDV1 and TRDJ1; D assignment may be TRDD2 or TRDD3 (9 bases each). Deletions cut 7 bases from V and 0 bases from J, with 27 bases between. The CDR3 has 19 residues. CDR1 TSWWSYY and CDR2 QGS come from the germline V gene. CDR3: CALAAFLPGAGGYTDKLIF. The CDR3, as DNA: TGTGCTCTTGCCGCCTTCCTACCGGGTGCTGGGGGATACACCGATAAACTCATCTTT.

This chain connects TRDV1 to TRDJ2; no reliable D call. Germline V gives CDR1 TSWWSYY, CDR2 QGS. This CDR3 contains 17 residues. Trimming stripped 0 bases from V and 6 bases from J, with 17 bases between. CDR3: CALGELGRDKGSAQLFF. The DNA of the CDR3 is TGTGCTCTTGGGGAACTTGGAAGGGACAAGGGTTCAGCACAACTCTTCTTT.

This chain links TRDV1 with TRDJ2; D is possibly TRDD3 (6 bases). The germline V gene encodes CDR1 TSWWSYY and CDR2 QGS. With 0 bases removed from V and 0 bases from J, the gap between germline ends came to 26 bases. The CDR3 consists of 22 residues. The CDR3 spells CALGELGPPLTGCVALTAQLFF. CDR3 in DNA: TGTGCTCTTGGGGAACTAGGACCCCCTCTTACTGGGTGCGTAGCTTTGACAGCACAACTCTTCTTT.

This clone was seen a few times. The rearrangement links TRDV1 to TRDJ1, with D possibly being TRDD2 or TRDD3 (6 bases each). V was pared by 0 bases and J by 0 bases, with 38 bases between. CDR1 is TSWWSYY and CDR2 is QGS in the germline V gene. The CDR3 is 25 residues long. Written as DNA, the CDR3 is TGTGCTCTTGGGGAACTAGTGACTTTTCCTAGTATTGGGGGGCGACATCCTACTAACACCGATAAACTCATCTTT. Its translation: CALGELVTFPSIGGRHPTNTDKLIF.

This clone was picked up a small number of times. This rearrangement joins TRDV1 to TRDJ1, with a possible D match to TRDD3 (6 bases). The CDR3 loop spans 18 amino acids. The V gene's germline CDR1 is TSWWSYY and CDR2 QGS. V was shortened by 3 bases and J by 0 bases, with 20 bases between the two germline ends. Here the CDR3 reads CALGDPLGPLGYTDKLIF. The CDR3 DNA reads TGTGCTCTTGGGGACCCCCTGGGACCCCTGGGGTACACCGATAAACTCATCTTT.

This clone occurred a few times. Other DNA variants within this sample encode the same CDR3. J is TRDJ1 and V is TRDV1; 8 bases line up with TRDD3. This CDR3 spans 20 amino acids. J lost 0 bases, V lost 0 bases, and 15 bases had no gene match. CDR1 TSWWSYY and CDR2 QGS come from the germline V gene. CDR3 protein: CALGELALDWGELYTDKLIF. The CDR3 DNA sequence: TGTGCTCTTGGGGAACTGGCCCTCGACTGGGGGGAGTTGTACACCGATAAACTCATCTTT.